This T cell receptor (beta chain) appears in the sequencing data of a study of vaccination effects on CD4 cells after COVID-19. Study at large: Wells containing approximately 2 million PBMC each were cultured with 9 to 10 IU/ml IL-2 and approximately 9.6 ug/ml peptides. Study-wide findings and caveats: Only a few convalescent patients and no early post-infection timepoints featured in the study. Both infection-induced and vaccine-induced clones contracted markedly at late post-vaccination timepoints.

Having been cultured for around ten days, the cells underwent CD4+ T cell isolation. Confirmation by PCR established that the person had SARS-CoV-2 infection between March and December 2020. Comments on this clone: The antigen is unknown.

The CDR3 spans 15 residues. The germline V gene encodes CDR1 MNHNS and CDR2 SASEGT. V lost 3 bases and J 6 bases, leaving 15 bases between the germline ends. Clones were sequenced by immunoSEQ multiplex PCR, and TCRdb holds only the in-frame ones, with some missing. Counted here are about 66,000 clones, approximately 70% occurring once; the ten biggest clones make up 20% to 25%. The material sequenced was CD4+ T cells from PBMCs cultured without peptide, taken before COVID-19 vaccination. This chain joins TRBV6-1 and TRBJ2-1; tentatively, D is TRBD2 (5 bases). The receptor comes from a human donor who had a prior SARS-CoV-2 infection. The CDR3 DNA is TGTGCCAGCAGTGAGGGCTTGCGGGCCCGCAATGAGCAGTTCTTC. It specifies CASSEGLRARNEQFF.